This TCR beta chain emerged from a study of blood T cell repertoires in COVID-19. Data came from immunoSEQ multiplex PCR; TCRdb stores just in-frame clones and leaves some out. There are about 150,000 clones in the sample; approximately 86% occur only once, and under 3% lies in the top ten. Material: peripheral blood. This TCR was sampled from an elderly woman with COVID-19, enrolled during active disease.

CDR3 loop: CASSQQGSGELFF. The DNA of the CDR3 is TGCGCCAGCAGCCAGCAGGGTTCCGGGGAGCTGTTTTTT. This sequence joins TRBV4-3 and TRBJ2-2; weak D call: TRBD1 (5 bases). The CDR3 length is 13 residues. Germline CDR1 is LGHNA and CDR2 is YSLEER. V was clipped by 3 bases and J by 6 bases, with 8 bases between them.